The present entry profiles one T cell receptor beta chain with its context. This receptor's antigen is unknown. No qualities accompany the bases; no much larger clone lies one base away. This specimen comes from a study of blood T cell repertoires in COVID-19 (TCRdb year 2020). Looking at the study overall: Samples from collaborators originated in the United States, Italy and Spain and spanned both the acute and convalescent phases of COVID-19. The material from the prospective study consisted of cDNA or gDNA derived from T cells, B-cell-depleted T cells, or PBMCs. The dataset comprised deeply sampled blood TCRbeta repertoires from subjects exposed to, actively infected with, or recovered from COVID-19. The repertoires were released in a freely available public database intended as a resource for research on the immune response to SARS-CoV-2. Samples came from the ongoing ImmuneRACE study (first 160 participants) plus 1,254 subjects from 6 global collaborators. The sample metadata nearly always contained a de-identified subject ID, COVID-19 status, age in years and sex. Where available, HLA class I and class II types were obtained from metadata supplied by the sample provider rather than from assay-based typing.

One collaborating source in Seattle enrolled patients while the patients were actively infected and followed the patients over time throughout the course of disease. Collaborating institutions collected whole blood in K2EDTA tubes following their own protocols. For TCRbeta analysis, collaborators shipped samples in one of three forms: frozen whole blood, isolated PBMCs, or DNA extracted from either of those sample types. TCRbeta CDR3 regions were amplified from genomic DNA using the immunoSEQ Assay, a bias-controlled multiplex PCR. Per the authors' processing: Nucleated cell counts per sample were estimated from amplification of reference gene primers within the assay. Sequence reads were collapsed and filtered to measure the absolute abundance of every unique TCRbeta CDR3 rearrangement. For each sample, productive Simpson clonality was calculated by taking the square root of Simpson's diversity index across productive rearrangements. TCRdb limited this immuneACCESS table to in-frame rearrangements with V and J called. A share of clones is missing; checked studies link under half to unresolved V genes, and the rest is unexplained. From that table come the V and J calls and clone size; the DNA was used to work out D and trimming. Across this sample there are approximately 290,000 clones, with 80% to 85% seen only once. The top ten clones comprise about 15% of the sample.

At the junction V is shortened by 5 bases and J by 6 bases, with 24 bases in between. The germline V gene encodes CDR1 LNHDA and CDR2 SQIVND (reference sequence). The CDR3 measures 17 amino acids from cysteine to phenylalanine. The DNA shown is the 51-base CDR3, in frame from base 1. Study-wide conclusions, independent of this receptor: The quantity of clinical and demographic metadata differed by source and by participant and was supplied without curation.

This TCR came from a person between 65 and 80 years old with COVID-19, enrolled during active disease. The sample taken for sequencing was peripheral blood. The rearrangement combines TRBV19 with TRBJ2-3; the best D guess is TRBD2, with 5 bases matching. CDR3 reads: CASSSPSLSGGRDTQYF. The nucleotides read TGTGCCAGTAGTTCCCCCAGCTTGAGCGGAGGCCGGGATACGCAGTATTTT.